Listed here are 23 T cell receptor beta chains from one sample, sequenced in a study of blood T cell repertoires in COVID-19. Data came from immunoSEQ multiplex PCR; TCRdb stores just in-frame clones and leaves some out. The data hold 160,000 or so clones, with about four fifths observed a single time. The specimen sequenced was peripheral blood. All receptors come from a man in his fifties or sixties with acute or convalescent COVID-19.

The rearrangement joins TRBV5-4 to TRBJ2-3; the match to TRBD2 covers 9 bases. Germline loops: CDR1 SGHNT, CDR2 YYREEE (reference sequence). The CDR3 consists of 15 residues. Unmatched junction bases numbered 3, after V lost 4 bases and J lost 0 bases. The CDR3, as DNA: TGTGCCAGCAGCACCACTAGCGGGAGCACAGATACGCAGTATTTT. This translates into CASSTTSGSTDTQYF.

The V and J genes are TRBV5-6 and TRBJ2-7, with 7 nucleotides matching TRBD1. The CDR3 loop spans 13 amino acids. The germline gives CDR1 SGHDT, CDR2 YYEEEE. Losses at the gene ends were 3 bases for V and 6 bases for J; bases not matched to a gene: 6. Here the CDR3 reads CASSSGQAGEQYF. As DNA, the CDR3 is TGTGCCAGCAGCTCTGGACAGGCCGGCGAGCAGTACTTC.

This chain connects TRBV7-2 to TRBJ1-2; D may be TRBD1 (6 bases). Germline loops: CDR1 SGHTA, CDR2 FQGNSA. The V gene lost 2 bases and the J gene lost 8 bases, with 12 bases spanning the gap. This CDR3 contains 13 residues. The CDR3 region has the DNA TGTGCCAGCAGCTTACCTGGGACAAAAGGCTACACCTTC. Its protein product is CASSLPGTKGYTF.

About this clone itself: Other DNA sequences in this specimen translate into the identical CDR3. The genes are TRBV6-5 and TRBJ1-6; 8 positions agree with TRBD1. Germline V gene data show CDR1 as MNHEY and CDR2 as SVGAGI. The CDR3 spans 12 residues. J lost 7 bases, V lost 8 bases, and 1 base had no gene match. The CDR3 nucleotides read TGTGCCAGCCGACAGGGGAATTCACCCCTCCACTTT. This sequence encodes CASRQGNSPLHF.

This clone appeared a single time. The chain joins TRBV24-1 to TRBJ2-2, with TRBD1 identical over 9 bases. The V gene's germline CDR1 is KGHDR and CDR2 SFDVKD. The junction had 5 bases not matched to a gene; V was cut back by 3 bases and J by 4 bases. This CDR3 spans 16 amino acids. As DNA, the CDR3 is TGTGCCACCAGTGATGGACAGGGGTCCGTCACCGGGGAGCTGTTTTTT. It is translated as CATSDGQGSVTGELFF.

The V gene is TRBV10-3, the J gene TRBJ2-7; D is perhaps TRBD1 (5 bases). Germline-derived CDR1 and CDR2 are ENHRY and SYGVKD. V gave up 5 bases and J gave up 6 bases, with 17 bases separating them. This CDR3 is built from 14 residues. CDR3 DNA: TGTGCCATCAGTACTCAAACTCAGGGATCCGAGCAGTACTTC. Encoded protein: CAISTQTQGSEQYF.

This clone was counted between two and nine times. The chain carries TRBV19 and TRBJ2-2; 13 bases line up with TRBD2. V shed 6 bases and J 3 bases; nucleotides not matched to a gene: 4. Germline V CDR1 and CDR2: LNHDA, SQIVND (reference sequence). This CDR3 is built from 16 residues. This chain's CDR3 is CASRRGLAGYTGELFF. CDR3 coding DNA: TGTGCCAGTAGGAGGGGACTAGCGGGATACACCGGGGAGCTGTTTTTT.

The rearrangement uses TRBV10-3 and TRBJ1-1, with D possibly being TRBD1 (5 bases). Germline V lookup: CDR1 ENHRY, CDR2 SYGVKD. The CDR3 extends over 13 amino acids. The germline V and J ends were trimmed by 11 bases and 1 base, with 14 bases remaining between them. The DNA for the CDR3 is TGTGCCGTCACTCAGGGAGGGAACACTGAAGCTTTCTTT. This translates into CAVTQGGNTEAFF.

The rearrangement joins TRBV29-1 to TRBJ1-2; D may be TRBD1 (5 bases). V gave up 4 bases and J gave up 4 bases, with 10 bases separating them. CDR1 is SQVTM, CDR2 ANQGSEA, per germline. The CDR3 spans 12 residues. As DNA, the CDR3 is TGCAGCGTTGCGCGGGGGATCTATGGCTACACCTTC. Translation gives CSVARGIYGYTF.

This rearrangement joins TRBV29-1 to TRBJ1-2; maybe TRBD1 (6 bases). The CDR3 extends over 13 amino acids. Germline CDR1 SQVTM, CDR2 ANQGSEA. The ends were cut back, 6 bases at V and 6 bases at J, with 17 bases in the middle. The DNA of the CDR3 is TGCAGCGTCCGGACCAGGACAGTAGATGGCTACACCTTC. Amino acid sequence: CSVRTRTVDGYTF.

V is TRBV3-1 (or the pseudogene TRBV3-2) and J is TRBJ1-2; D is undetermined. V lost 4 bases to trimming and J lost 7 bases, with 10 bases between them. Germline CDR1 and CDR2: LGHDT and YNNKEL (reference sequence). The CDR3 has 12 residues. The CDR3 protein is CASSLARSGYTF. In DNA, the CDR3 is TGTGCCAGCAGCCTCGCGAGGTCTGGCTACACCTTC.

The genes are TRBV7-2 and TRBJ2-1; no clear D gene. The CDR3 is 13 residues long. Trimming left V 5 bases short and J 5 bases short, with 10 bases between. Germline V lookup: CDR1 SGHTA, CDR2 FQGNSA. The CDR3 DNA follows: TGTGCCAGCAGCCTCTCGACTGACAATGAGCAGTTCTTC. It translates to CASSLSTDNEQFF.

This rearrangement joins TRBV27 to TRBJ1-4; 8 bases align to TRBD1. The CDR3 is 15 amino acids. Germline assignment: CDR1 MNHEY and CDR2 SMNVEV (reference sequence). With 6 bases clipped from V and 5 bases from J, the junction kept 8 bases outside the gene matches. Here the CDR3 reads CASRGRDRHNEKLFF. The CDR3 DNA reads TGTGCCAGCAGGGGAAGGGACAGGCACAATGAAAAACTGTTTTTT.

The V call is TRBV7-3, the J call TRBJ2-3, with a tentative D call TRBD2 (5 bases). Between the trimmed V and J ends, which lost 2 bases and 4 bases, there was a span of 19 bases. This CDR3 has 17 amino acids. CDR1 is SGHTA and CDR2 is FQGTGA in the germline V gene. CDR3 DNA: TGTGCCAGCAGCTTACGGGCAGGCATTACAGCGGCAGATACGCAGTATTTT. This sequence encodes CASSLRAGITAADTQYF.

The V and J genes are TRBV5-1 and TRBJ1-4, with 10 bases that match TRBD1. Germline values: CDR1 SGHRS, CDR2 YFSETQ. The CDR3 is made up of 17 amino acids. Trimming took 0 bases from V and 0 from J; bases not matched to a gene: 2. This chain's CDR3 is CASSLGQGAATNEKLFF. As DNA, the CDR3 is TGCGCCAGCAGCTTGGGACAGGGGGCAGCAACTAATGAAAAACTGTTTTTT.

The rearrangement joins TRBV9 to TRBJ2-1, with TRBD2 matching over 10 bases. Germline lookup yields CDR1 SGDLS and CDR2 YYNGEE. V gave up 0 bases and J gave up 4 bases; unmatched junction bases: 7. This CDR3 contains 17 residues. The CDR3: CASSVESTSGAYNEQFF. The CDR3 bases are TGTGCCAGCAGCGTAGAGTCCACTAGCGGGGCGTACAATGAGCAGTTCTTC.

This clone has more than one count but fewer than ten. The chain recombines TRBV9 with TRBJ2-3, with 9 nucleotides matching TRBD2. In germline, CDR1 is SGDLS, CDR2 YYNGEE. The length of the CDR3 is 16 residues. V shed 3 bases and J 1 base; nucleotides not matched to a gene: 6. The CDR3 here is CASSDLAGDGTDTQYF. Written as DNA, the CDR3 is TGTGCCAGCAGCGATTTAGCGGGGGATGGCACAGATACGCAGTATTTT.

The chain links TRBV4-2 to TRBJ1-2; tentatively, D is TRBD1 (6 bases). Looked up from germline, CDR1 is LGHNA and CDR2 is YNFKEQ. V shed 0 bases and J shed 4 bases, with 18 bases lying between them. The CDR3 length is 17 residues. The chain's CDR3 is CASSQEPVRGTGYGYTF. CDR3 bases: TGTGCCAGCAGCCAAGAACCTGTTAGGGGGACGGGCTATGGCTACACCTTC.

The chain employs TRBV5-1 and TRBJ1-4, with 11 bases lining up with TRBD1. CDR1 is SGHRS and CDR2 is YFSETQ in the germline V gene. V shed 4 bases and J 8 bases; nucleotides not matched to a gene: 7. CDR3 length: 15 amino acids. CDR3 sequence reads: CASSLGDRGNEKLFF. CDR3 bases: TGCGCCAGCAGCCTCGGGGACAGGGGGAACGAAAAACTGTTTTTT.

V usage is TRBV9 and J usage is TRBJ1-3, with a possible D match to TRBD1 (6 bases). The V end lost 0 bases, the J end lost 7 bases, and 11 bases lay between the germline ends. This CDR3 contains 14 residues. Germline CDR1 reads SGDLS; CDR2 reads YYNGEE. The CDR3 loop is CASSVGGGANTIYF. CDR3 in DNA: TGTGCCAGCAGCGTAGGAGGGGGTGCTAACACCATATATTTT.

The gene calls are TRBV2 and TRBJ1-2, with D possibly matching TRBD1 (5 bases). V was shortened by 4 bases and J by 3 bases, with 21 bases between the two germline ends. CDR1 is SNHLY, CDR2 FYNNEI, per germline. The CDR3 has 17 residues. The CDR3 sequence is CASSGGVLREGHYGYTF. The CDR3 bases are TGTGCCAGCAGTGGGGGGGTCCTTAGGGAGGGCCACTATGGCTACACCTTC. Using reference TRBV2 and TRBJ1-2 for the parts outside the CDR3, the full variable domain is EPEVTQTPSHQVTQMGQEVILRCVPISNHLYFYWYRQILGQKVEFLVSFYNNEISEKSEIFDDQFSVERPDGSNFTLKIRSTKLEDSAMYFCASSGGVLREGHYGYTFGSGTRLTVV.

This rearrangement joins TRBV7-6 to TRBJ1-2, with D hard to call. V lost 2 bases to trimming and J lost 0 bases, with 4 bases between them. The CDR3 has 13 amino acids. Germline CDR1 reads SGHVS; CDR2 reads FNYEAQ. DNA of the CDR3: TGTGCCAGCAGCTTATTTACTAACTATGGCTACACCTTC. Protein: CASSLFTNYGYTF.

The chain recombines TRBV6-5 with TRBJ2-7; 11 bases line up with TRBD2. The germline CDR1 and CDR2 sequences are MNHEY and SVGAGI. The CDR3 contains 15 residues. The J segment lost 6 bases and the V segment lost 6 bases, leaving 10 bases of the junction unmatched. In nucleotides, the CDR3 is TGTGCCAGCAGCCCCCTAGCGGGGGGAGCCGGCGAGCAGTACTTC. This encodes CASSPLAGGAGEQYF.